The present T cell receptor beta chain was sequenced within a study of blood T cell repertoires in COVID-19. Study at large: Donors in the United States, Italy and Spain gave samples during acute or convalescent COVID-19. Nucleic acid was either cDNA or gDNA, and it came from T cells, B-cell-depleted T cells, or PBMCs.

Per the study methods: It was from reference gene primer amplification that nucleated cell counts were estimated. Profiled with immunoSEQ multiplex PCR; TCRdb holds only in-frame clones, not every one. V and J calls and clone size are those listed in that table; D and trimming were worked out from the DNA. The sample has 200,000 to 250,000 clones, less than 85% seen once. This clone was picked up a small number of times. The length of the CDR3 is 13 residues. Trimming pared 3 bases from V and 3 bases from J, leaving 8 bases between. Germline lookup yields CDR1 SGHAT and CDR2 FQNNGV. The sequenced material came from peripheral blood. V usage is TRBV11-2 and J usage is TRBJ1-1; D is unclear. This receptor was taken from an older woman with acute or convalescent COVID-19. The CDR3: CASSLGRYTEAFF. CDR3 nucleotides: TGTGCCAGCAGCTTGGGGAGGTACACTGAAGCTTTCTTT.